The source of this TCR beta chain is a study of blood T cell repertoires in COVID-19. Using immunoSEQ multiplex PCR, the repertoire was profiled, and TCRdb retains in-frame clones only, with some absent. The sample holds more than 100,000 clones; more than 75% are singletons and the top ten take 2% to 2.5%. The V gene's germline CDR1 is MNHEY and CDR2 SMNVEV (reference sequence). There are 15 residues in the CDR3. The ends were cut back, 2 bases at V and 1 base at J, with 10 bases in the middle. The clonotype was recovered from a man aged 50 to 59 with active COVID-19. The rearrangement joins TRBV27 to TRBJ2-3; no clear D gene. The sequencing sample was made of peripheral blood. The CDR3 protein is CASSLMSTGTDTQYF. CDR3 nucleotide sequence: TGTGCCAGCAGTTTAATGTCTACGGGCACAGATACGCAGTATTTT.